These 10 T cell receptor beta chains came from one sample sequenced in a study of CD8+ T cells in alopecia areata. Reverse transcription of extracted RNA yielded cDNA, which provided the sequencing template. Sequenced by immunoSEQ multiplex PCR; TCRdb stores in-frame clones only, minus some. The sample consists of 200,000 to 250,000 clones, approximately 53% of them appearing once. Source material: CD8+ T cells sorted from blood. Source of these receptors: a human donor in good health.

Only one count was recorded for this clone. This chain joins TRBV7-9 and TRBJ2-3; the D is unclear. The CDR3 sequence is 14 residues long. V lost 5 bases and J 2 bases, leaving 11 bases between the germline ends. CDR1 is SEHNR and CDR2 is FQNEAQ in the germline V gene (reference sequence). The CDR3 sequence is CASSAPRPTDTQYF. The CDR3 bases are TGTGCCAGCAGCGCACCCCGGCCCACAGATACGCAGTATTTT.

This sequence joins TRBV19 and TRBJ1-2, with D hard to call. V lost 5 bases to trimming and J lost 1 base, with 11 bases between them. The CDR3 consists of 14 residues. Germline loops: CDR1 LNHDA, CDR2 SQIVND (reference sequence). CDR3 region: CASSPPRINYGYTF. For the CDR3, the DNA is TGTGCCAGTAGTCCCCCGCGGATTAACTATGGCTACACCTTC.

The chain carries TRBV29-1 and TRBJ2-3; 9 bases fit TRBD2. Germline CDR1 SQVTM, CDR2 ANQGSEA. Trimming took 4 bases from V and 2 from J; bases not matched to a gene: 7. The CDR3 spans 15 residues. The CDR3 bases are TGCAGCGTTGTCGGCGGGGGGGCAGTCACAGATACGCAGTATTTT. Translated: CSVVGGGAVTDTQYF.

The chain employs TRBV5-6 and TRBJ2-1; 9 bases map to TRBD2. With V trimmed by 6 bases and J by 7 bases, 5 bases remained unmatched. This CDR3 region has 13 residues. Looked up from germline, CDR1 is SGHDT and CDR2 is YYEEEE. DNA for the CDR3: TGTGCCAGCAAGCGGGGGGCGCAGAATGAGCAGTTCTTC. It is translated as CASKRGAQNEQFF.

This clone appeared a few times. The rearrangement joins TRBV5-6 to TRBJ2-3, with no clear D. The CDR3 totals 14 residues. CDR1 is SGHDT, CDR2 YYEEEE, per germline. Between the trimmed V and J ends, which lost 7 bases and 7 bases, there was a span of 19 bases. The CDR3: CASGYRGSYHTQYF. DNA for the CDR3: TGTGCCAGCGGATATCGAGGTAGTTATCATACGCAGTATTTT. Full variable domain (rest looked up from reference TRBV5-6 and TRBJ2-3): DAGVTQSPTHLIKTRGQQVTLRCSPKSGHDTVSWYQQALGQGPQFIFQYYEEEERQRGNFPDRFSGHQFPNYSSELNVNALLLGDSALYLCASGYRGSYHTQYFGPGTRLTVL.

This clone was observed a handful of times. The chain uses TRBV7-9 and TRBJ2-3, with D unresolved. The CDR3 sequence is 12 residues long. CDR1 and CDR2 (germline): SEHNR, FQNEAQ (reference sequence). Trimming removed 4 bases at V and 4 bases at J, with 6 bases between. The CDR3 loop reads CASSWTSDTQYF. The CDR3 bases are TGTGCCAGCAGCTGGACGTCAGATACGCAGTATTTT.

This clone has only one observation. The gene calls are TRBV9 and TRBJ2-4; 7 nucleotides line up with TRBD1. CDR1 and CDR2 from the germline V gene are SGDLS and YYNGEE. Germline trimming cut 3 bases from V and 2 bases from J; bases unmatched to any gene: 5. There are 15 residues in the CDR3. CDR3 amino acids: CASSAETGTKNIQYF. Here the CDR3 DNA reads TGTGCCAGCAGCGCCGAGACAGGGACCAAAAACATTCAGTACTTC.

The CDR3 region is CASSLSEATEAFF. The CDR3 region has the DNA TGTGCCAGCAGTTTATCGGAGGCCACTGAAGCTTTCTTT. The chain is built from TRBV27 and TRBJ1-1; D is unresolved. Trimming shortened V by 0 bases and J by 4 bases, and 6 bases separated the two germline ends. CDR1 is MNHEY and CDR2 is SMNVEV in the germline V gene (reference sequence). The CDR3 runs to 13 residues.

The chain has TRBV4-1 and TRBJ2-3; D is possibly TRBD2 (7 bases). Trimming took 1 base from V and 6 from J, leaving 14 bases between them. Per germline, CDR1 MGHRA and CDR2 YSYEKL. The CDR3 has 15 residues. Written as DNA, the CDR3 is TGCGCCAGCAGCCAAGGCGGGGGCTTGGGGGATACGCAGTATTTT. Its protein is CASSQGGGLGDTQYF.

Only a few counts were recorded for this clone. The chain has TRBV6-1 and TRBJ1-2; D is perhaps TRBD1 (6 bases). CDR1 is MNHNS and CDR2 is SASEGT in the germline V gene. The CDR3 is made up of 15 amino acids. The ends were cut back, 1 base at V and 7 bases at J, with 16 bases in the middle. The CDR3, as DNA: TGTGCCAGCAGTGAAGGAAGGACAGCCCTCTTTGGCTACACCTTC. It yields the protein CASSEGRTALFGYTF.